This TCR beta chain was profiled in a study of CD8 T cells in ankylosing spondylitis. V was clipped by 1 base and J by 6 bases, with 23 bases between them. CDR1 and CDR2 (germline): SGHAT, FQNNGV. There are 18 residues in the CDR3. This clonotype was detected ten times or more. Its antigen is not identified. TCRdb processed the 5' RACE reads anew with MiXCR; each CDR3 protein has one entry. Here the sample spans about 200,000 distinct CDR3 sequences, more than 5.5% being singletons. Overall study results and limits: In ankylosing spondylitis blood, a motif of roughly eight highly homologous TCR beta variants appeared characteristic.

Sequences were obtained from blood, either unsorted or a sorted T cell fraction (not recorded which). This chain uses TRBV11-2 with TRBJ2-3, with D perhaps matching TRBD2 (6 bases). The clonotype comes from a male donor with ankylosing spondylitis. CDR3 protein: CASSLVLGGIQGWDTQYF. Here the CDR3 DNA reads TGTGCCAGCAGCTTAGTCTTGGGGGGAATCCAGGGCTGGGATACGCAGTATTTT.